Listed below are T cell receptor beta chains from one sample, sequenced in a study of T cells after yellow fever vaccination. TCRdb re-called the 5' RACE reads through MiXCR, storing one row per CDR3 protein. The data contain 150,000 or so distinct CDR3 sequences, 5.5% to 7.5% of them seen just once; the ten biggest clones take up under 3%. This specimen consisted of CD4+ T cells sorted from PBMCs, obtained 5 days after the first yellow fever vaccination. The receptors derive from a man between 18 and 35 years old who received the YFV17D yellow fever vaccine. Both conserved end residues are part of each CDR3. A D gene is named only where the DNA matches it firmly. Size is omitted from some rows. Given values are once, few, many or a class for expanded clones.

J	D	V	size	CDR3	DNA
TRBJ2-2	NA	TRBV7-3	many	CASSSAGNTGELFF	TGTGCCAGCAGCTCGGCAGGGAACACCGGGGAGCTGTTTTTT
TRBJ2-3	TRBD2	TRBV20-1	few	CSAVRSGGVDTQYF	TGCAGTGCGGTCCGGAGCGGGGGGGTTGATACGCAGTATTTT
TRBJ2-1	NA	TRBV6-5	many	CASSRRQRRSYNEQFF	TGTGCCAGCAGCCGCCGCCAGCGGCGCTCCTACAATGAGCAGTTCTTC
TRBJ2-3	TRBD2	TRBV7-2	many	CASSLQGAGGLKDTQYF	TGTGCCAGCAGCCTCCAGGGAGCGGGGGGGCTCAAAGATACGCAGTATTTT
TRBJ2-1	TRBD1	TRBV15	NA	CATSREWDRYNEQFF	TGTGCCACCAGCAGAGAGTGGGACAGATACAATGAGCAGTTCTTC
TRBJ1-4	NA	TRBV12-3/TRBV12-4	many	CASSPEANEKLFF	TGTGCCAGCAGTCCAGAGGCTAATGAAAAACTGTTTTTT
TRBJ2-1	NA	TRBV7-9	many	CASSLLSVIYNEQFF	TGTGCCAGCAGCTTACTTAGCGTAATCTACAATGAGCAGTTCTTC
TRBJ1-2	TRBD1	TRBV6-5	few	CASSFSGTGVTF	TGTGCCAGCAGTTTCAGCGGGACAGGGGTAACCTTC
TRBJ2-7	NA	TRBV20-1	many	CSAVFRGNTYEQYF	TGCAGTGCCGTCTTTAGGGGCAACACCTACGAGCAGTACTTC
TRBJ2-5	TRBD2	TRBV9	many	CAGSPGGMFQETQYF	TGTGCCGGCTCTCCGGGGGGGATGTTCCAAGAGACCCAGTACTTC
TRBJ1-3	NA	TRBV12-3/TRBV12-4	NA	CASSLGQQVRSGNTIYF	TGTGCCAGCAGTTTAGGACAACAGGTCCGCTCTGGAAACACCATATATTTT
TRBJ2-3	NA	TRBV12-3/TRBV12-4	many	CASSLYPDTQYF	TGTGCCAGCAGTTTGTATCCAGATACGCAGTATTTT
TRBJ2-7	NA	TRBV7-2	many	CASSLMEAGGRDF	TGTGCCAGCAGCTTAATGGAGGCGGGCGGCCGGGACTTC
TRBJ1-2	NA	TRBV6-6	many	CASRPEGPYGYTF	TGTGCCAGCAGGCCGGAGGGTCCATATGGCTACACCTTC
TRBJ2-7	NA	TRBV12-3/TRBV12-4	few	CASNWGETASYEQYF	TGTGCCAGCAACTGGGGCGAGACAGCATCCTACGAGCAGTACTTC
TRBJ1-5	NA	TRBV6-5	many	CASSYRGSNQPQHF	TGTGCCAGCAGTTACAGAGGGAGCAATCAGCCCCAGCATTTT
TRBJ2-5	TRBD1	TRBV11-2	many	CASSDGQGQAETQYF	TGTGCCAGCAGCGATGGACAGGGTCAGGCAGAGACCCAGTACTTC
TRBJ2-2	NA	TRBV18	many	CASCENTNTGELFF	TGTGCCAGCTGTGAGAATACGAACACCGGGGAGCTGTTTTTT
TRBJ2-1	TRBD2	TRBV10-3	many	CAITAGRESKFF	TGTGCCATCACAGCAGGGAGGGAGTCAAAGTTCTTC
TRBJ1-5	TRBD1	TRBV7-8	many	CASSLDDRAYQPQHF	TGTGCCAGCAGCTTAGATGACAGGGCTTATCAGCCCCAGCATTTT
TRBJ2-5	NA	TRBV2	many	CASSGRAGFETQYF	TGTGCCAGCAGTGGCAGGGCAGGGTTTGAGACCCAGTACTTC
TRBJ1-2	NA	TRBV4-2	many	CASSLQLHSKITPNYGYTF	TGTGCCAGCAGCCTCCAACTCCACTCGAAAATAACTCCGAACTATGGCTACACCTTC
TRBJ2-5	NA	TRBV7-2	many	CASSPNAPTSPETQYF	TGTGCCAGCAGTCCTAATGCCCCGACTAGTCCAGAGACCCAGTACTTC
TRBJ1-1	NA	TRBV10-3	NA	CAISDIDRAFF	TGTGCCATCAGTGACATAGACAGGGCTTTCTTT
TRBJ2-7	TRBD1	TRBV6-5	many	CASSRGWYEQYF	TGTGCCAGTTCCAGGGGGTGGTACGAGCAGTACTTC
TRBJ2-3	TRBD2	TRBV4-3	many	CASSRLGLASDTQYF	TGCGCCAGCAGCCGCCTGGGACTAGCATCAGATACGCAGTATTTT
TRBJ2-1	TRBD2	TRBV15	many	CATSRRTSGGGLGEQFF	TGTGCCACCAGCAGAAGGACTAGCGGGGGGGGCCTTGGTGAGCAGTTCTTC
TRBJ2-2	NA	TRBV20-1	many	CSALASNTGELFF	TGCAGTGCCTTGGCCTCGAACACCGGGGAGCTGTTTTTT
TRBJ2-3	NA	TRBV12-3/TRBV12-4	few	CASSFLSPADTQYF	TGTGCCAGCAGTTTCCTCTCCCCGGCAGATACGCAGTATTTT
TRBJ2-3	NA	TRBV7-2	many	CASRWSASSTDTQYF	TGTGCCAGCAGATGGTCAGCCTCTAGCACAGATACGCAGTATTTT
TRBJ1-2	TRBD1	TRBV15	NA	CATSRALTGLNGYTF	TGTGCCACCAGCAGAGCTCTGACAGGGTTGAATGGCTACACCTTC
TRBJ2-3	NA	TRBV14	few	CASSRTLTDTQYF	TGTGCCAGCAGCCGGACCCTCACAGATACGCAGTATTTT
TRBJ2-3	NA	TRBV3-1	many	CASSSPGYTQYF	TGTGCCAGCAGCTCCCCCGGTTATACGCAGTATTTT
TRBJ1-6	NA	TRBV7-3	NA	CASSLMGGGNSPLHF	TGTGCCAGCAGCTTAATGGGGGGCGGTAATTCACCCCTCCACTTT
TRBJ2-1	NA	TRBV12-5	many	CASGWAPGGKAGYNEQFF	TGTGCTAGTGGTTGGGCCCCTGGGGGGAAAGCGGGTTACAATGAGCAGTTCTTC
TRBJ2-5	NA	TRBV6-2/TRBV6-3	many	CASSNRLQGTQYF	TGTGCCAGCAGCAATCGTCTACAAGGGACCCAGTACTTC
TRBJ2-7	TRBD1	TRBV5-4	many	CASSRQGTYEQYF	TGTGCCAGCAGCCGACAGGGGACCTACGAGCAGTACTTC
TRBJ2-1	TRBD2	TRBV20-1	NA	CSARASLGSVAGLNEQFF	TGCAGTGCTAGAGCTTCCTTGGGGAGTGTAGCGGGGTTGAATGAGCAGTTCTTC
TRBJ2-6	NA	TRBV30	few	CAWRGGWANVLTF	TGTGCCTGGAGAGGGGGATGGGCCAACGTCCTGACTTTC
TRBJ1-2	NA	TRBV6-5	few	CASRIDEFHGYTF	TGTGCCAGCAGAATAGACGAATTCCATGGCTACACCTTC
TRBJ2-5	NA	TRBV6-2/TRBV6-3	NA	CASGRHRGLIQETQYF	TGTGCCAGCGGACGACACAGGGGACTGATACAAGAGACCCAGTACTTC
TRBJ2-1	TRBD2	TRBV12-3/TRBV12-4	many	CASSLTSGGNEQFF	TGTGCCAGCAGTTTAACTAGCGGCGGGAATGAGCAGTTCTTC